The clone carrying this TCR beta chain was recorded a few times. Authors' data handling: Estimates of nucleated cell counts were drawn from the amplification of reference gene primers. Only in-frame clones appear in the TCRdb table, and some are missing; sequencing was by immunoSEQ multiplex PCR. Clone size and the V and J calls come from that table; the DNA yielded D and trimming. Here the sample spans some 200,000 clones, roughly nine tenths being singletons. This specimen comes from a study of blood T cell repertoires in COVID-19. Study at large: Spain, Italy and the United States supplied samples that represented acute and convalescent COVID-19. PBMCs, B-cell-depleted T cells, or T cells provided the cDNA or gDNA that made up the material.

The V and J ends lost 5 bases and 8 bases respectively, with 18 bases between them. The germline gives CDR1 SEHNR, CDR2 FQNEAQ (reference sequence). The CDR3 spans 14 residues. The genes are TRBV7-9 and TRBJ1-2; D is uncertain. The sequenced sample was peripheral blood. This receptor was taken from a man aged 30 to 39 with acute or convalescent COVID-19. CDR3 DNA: TGTGCCAGCAGCCCTTCTCGGGAGGTCGACGGCTACACCTTC. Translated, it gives CASSPSREVDGYTF.